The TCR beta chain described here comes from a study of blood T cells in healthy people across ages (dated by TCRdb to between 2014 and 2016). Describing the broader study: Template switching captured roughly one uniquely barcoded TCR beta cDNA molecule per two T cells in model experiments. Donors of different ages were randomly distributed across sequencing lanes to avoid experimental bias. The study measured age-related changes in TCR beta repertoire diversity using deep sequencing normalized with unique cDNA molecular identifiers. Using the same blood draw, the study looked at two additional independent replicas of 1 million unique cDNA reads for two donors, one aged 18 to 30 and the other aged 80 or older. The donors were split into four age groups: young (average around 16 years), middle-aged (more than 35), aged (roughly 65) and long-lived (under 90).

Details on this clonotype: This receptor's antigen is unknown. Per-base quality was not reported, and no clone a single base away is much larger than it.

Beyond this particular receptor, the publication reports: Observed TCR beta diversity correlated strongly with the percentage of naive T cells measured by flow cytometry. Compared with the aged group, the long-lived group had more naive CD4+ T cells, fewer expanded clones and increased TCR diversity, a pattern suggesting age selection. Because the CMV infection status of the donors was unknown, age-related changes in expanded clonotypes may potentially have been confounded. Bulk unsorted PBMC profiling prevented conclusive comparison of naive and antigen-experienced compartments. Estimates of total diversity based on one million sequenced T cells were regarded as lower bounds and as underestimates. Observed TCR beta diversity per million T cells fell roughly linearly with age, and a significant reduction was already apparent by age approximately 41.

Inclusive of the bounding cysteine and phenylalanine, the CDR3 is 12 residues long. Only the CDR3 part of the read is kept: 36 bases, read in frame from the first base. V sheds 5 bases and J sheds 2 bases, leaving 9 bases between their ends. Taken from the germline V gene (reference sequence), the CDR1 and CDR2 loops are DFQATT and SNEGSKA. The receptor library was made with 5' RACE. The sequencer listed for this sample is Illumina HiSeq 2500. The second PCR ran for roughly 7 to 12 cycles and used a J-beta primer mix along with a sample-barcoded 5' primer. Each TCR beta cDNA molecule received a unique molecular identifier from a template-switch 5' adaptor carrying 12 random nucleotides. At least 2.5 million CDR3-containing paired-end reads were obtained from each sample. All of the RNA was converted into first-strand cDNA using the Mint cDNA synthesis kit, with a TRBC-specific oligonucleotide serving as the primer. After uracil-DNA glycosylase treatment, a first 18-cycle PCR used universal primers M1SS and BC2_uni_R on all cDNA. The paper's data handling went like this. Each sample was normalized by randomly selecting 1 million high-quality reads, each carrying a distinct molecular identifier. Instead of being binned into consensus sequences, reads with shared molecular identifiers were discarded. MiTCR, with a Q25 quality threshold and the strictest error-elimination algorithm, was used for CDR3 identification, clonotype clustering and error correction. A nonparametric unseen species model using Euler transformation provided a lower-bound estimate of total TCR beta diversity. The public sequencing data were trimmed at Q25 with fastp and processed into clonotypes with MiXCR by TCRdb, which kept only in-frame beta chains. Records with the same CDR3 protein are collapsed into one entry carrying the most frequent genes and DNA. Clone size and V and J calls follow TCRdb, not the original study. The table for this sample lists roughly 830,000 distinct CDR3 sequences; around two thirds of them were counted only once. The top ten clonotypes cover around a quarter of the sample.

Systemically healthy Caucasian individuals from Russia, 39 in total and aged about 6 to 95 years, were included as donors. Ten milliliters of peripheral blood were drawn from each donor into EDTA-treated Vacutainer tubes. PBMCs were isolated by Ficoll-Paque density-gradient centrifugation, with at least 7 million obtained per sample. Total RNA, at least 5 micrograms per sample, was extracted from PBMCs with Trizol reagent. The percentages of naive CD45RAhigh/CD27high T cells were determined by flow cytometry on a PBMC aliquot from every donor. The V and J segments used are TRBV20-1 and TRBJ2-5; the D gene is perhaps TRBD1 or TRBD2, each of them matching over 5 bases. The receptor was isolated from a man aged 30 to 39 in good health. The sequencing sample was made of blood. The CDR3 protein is CSAGGFQETQYF. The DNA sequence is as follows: TGCAGTGCTGGGGGATTTCAAGAGACCCAGTACTTC.